The source of this T cell receptor (beta chain) is a study of graft-versus-host responses after intestinal transplantation. Study at large: Recipients uniformly received anti-thymocyte globulin induction, followed by tacrolimus and steroids for approximately 3 years. Overall study findings and caveats: Recipient-marrow GvH clones were detected, some having first appeared in ileum or blood.

The protocol was immunoSEQ multiplex PCR, while the TCRdb copy is restricted to in-frame clones and leaves out a portion. The sample yields about 2,200 clones, roughly 27% seen once. Responders that carried the CFSE label, 200,000 of them, were plated with 200,000 irradiated, violet-dye-labeled stimulator cells. Post-reaction sorting isolated proliferating CFSE-low CD3+CD4+ and CD3+CD8+ responders. This clone was seen only once. Germline CDR1 and CDR2: SGHVS and FNYEAQ. Deletions cut 3 bases from V and 11 bases from J, with 10 bases between. The CDR3 is made up of 11 amino acids. This chain connects TRBV7-6 to TRBJ1-1; a weak D match, TRBD1 (6 bases). The material was alloreactive CD8+ T cells from a mixed lymphocyte reaction culture, obtained before transplantation. The subset denotes: CFSE-low proliferating T cells sorted from roughly 6-day pre-transplant mixed lymphocyte reaction (GvH or HvG direction). The clonotype was recovered from a human patient who was an organ donor for intestinal transplantation. CDR3 in amino acids: CASSLGAVAFF. The DNA for the CDR3 is TGTGCCAGCAGCTTGGGGGCAGTGGCTTTCTTT.